This entry features one T cell receptor (beta chain) sequence. Antigen specificity is unknown. Recent vaccinations or acute infections were absent in the healthy HIV-negative adult donors. Per germline, CDR1 SGHNT and CDR2 YYREEE (reference sequence). This CDR3 is built from 15 residues. V dropped 4 bases and J dropped 5; count of bases not matched to a gene: 7. The data originate from a study of shared clonotypes between healthy human individuals. The study, taken as a whole, reports: Incomplete sequencing of sorted subsets was indicated by rarefaction despite large depth.

As originally analysed: ImmunoSEQ junction-only sequences lacked quality scores, so their filtering differed. Sequenced by immunoSEQ multiplex PCR; TCRdb stores in-frame clones only, minus some. Clone size and V and J calls were adopted from that table, with D and trimming inferred from the DNA. The profile shows around 980,000 clones, approximately 80% of them singletons. V usage is TRBV5-4 and J usage is TRBJ2-1; 9 nucleotides match TRBD1. Sequenced material: memory CD4+ T cells from PBMCs. Subset of the sample: CD45RA-negative fraction. This receptor was taken from a man between 18 and 29 years old in good health. Some clones in this sample may be carry-over from other donors' samples. CDR3 coding DNA: TGTGCCAGCAGCCTGGACAGGGGAACCCACAATGAGCAGTTCTTC. As protein: CASSLDRGTHNEQFF.